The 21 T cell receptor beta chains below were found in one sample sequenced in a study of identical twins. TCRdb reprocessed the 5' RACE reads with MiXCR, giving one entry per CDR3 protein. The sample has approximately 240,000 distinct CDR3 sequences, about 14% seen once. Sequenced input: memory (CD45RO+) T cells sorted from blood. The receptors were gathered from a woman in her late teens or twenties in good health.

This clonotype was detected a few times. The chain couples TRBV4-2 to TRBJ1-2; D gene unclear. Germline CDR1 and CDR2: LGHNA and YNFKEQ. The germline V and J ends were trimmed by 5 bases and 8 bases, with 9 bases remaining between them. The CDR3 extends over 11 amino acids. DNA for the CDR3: TGTGCCAGCAGCGGGGAGGGAGGCTACACCTTC. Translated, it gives CASSGEGGYTF.

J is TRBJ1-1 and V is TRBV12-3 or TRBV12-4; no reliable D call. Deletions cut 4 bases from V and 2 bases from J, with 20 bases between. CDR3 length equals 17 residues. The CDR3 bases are TGTGCCAGCAGTTCGGTTGGACGGGGTAGAGCTAACACTGAAGCTTTCTTT. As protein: CASSSVGRGRANTEAFF.

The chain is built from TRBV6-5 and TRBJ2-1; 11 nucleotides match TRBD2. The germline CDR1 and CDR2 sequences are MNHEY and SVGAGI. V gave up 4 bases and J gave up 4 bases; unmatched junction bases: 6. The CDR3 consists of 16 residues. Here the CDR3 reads CASSFRGTSGYNEQFF. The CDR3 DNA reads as TGTGCCAGCAGTTTTAGGGGGACTAGCGGATACAATGAGCAGTTCTTC.

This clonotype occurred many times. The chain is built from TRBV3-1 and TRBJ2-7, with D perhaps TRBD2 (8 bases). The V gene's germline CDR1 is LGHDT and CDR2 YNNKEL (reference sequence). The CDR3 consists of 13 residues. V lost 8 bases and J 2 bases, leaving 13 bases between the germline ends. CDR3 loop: CASQGGLAYEQYF. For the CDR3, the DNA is TGTGCCAGCCAGGGGGGACTAGCCTACGAGCAGTACTTC.

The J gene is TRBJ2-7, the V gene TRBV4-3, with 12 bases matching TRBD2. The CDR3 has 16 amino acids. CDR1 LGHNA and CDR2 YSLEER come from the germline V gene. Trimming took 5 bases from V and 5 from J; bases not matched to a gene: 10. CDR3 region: CASSLMATSGSHEQYF. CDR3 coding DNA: TGCGCCAGCAGCTTAATGGCGACTAGCGGGAGCCACGAGCAGTACTTC.

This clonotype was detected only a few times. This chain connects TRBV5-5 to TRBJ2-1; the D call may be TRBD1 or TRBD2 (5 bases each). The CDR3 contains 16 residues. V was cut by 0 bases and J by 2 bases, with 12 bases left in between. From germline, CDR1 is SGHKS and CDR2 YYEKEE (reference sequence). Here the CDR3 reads CASSLEWRTTYNEQFF. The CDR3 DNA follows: TGTGCCAGCAGCTTGGAGTGGAGGACAACCTACAATGAGCAGTTCTTC.

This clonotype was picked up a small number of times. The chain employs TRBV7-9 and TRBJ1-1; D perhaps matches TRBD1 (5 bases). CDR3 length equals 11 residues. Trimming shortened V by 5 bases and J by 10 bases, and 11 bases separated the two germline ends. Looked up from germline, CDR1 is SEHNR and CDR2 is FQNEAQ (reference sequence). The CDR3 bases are TGTGCCAGCAGCCCCGGGACCGGAGCTTTCTTT. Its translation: CASSPGTGAFF.

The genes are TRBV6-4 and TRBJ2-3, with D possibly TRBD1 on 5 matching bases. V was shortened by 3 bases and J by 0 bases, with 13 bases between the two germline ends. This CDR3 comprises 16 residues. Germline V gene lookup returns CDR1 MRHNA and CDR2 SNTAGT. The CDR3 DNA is TGTGCCAGCAGTGAACAGGCTTCTCCTAGCACAGATACGCAGTATTTT. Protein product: CASSEQASPSTDTQYF.

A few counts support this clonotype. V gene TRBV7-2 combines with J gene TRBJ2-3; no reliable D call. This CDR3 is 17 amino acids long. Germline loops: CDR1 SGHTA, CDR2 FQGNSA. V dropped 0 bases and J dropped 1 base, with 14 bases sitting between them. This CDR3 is CASSLAHWFGRTDTQYF. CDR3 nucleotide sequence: TGTGCCAGCAGCTTAGCGCATTGGTTTGGTCGCACAGATACGCAGTATTTT.

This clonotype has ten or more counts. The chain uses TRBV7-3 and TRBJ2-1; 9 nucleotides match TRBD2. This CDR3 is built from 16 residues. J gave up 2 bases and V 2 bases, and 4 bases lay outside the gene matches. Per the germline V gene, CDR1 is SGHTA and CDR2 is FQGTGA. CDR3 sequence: CASSLYRGGAYNEQFF. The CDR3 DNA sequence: TGTGCCAGCAGCTTATACCGCGGGGGGGCCTACAATGAGCAGTTCTTC.

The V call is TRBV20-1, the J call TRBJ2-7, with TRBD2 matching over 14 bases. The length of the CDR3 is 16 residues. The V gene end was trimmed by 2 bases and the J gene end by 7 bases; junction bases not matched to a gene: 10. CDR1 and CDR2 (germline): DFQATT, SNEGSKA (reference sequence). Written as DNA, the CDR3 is TGCAGTGCTAGATCCCGTATGGGACTAGCGGGGGCGGAGCAGTACTTC. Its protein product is CSARSRMGLAGAEQYF.

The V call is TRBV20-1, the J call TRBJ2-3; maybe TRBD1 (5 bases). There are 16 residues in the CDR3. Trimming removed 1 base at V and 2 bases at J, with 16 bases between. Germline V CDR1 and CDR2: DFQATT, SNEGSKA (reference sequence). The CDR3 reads CSARALRTSPTDTQYF. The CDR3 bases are TGCAGTGCTAGAGCCCTAAGGACATCTCCCACAGATACGCAGTATTTT.

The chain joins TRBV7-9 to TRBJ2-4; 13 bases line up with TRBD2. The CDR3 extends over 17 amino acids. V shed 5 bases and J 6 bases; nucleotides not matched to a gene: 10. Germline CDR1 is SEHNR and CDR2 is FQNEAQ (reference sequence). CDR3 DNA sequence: TGTGCCAGCAGCGAGCCAGGGACTAGCGGGATGAGAAACATTCAGTACTTC. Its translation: CASSEPGTSGMRNIQYF.

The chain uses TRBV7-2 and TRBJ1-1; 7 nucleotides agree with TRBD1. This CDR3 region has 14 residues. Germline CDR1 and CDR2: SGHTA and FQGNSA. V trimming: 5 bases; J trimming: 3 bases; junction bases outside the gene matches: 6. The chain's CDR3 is CASSEQGRYTEAFF. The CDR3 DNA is TGTGCCAGCAGCGAACAGGGGCGGTACACTGAAGCTTTCTTT.

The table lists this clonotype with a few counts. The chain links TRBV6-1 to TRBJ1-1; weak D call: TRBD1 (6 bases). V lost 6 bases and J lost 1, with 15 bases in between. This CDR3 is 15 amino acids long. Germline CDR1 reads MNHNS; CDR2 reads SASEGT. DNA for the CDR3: TGTGCCAGCAGAGCACCCGGGACACCGAACACTGAAGCTTTCTTT. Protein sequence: CASRAPGTPNTEAFF.

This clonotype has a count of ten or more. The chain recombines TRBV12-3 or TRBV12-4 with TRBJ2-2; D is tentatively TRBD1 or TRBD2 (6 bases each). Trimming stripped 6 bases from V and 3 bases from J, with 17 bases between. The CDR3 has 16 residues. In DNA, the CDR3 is TGTGCCAGCAGCTCCGGGGCGGGGACACACACCGGGGAGCTGTTTTTT. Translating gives CASSSGAGTHTGELFF.

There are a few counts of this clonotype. The CDR3: CASSESWGGNTEAFF. Here the CDR3 DNA reads TGTGCCAGCTCAGAATCTTGGGGCGGGAACACTGAAGCTTTCTTT. The rearrangement uses TRBV18 and TRBJ1-1; tentative D call: TRBD1 (5 bases). Trimming took off 5 bases at V and 1 base at J, with 14 bases between the two ends. The CDR3 spans 15 residues. CDR1 is KGHSH, CDR2 LQKENI, per germline.

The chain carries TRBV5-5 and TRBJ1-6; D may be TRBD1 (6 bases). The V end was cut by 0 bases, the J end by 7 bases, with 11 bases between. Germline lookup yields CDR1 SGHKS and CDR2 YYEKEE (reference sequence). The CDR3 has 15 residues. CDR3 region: CASSLVAGENSPLHF. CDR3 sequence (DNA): TGTGCCAGCAGCTTGGTGGCAGGGGAGAATTCACCCCTCCACTTT. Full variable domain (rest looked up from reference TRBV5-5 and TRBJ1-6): DAGVTQSPTHLIKTRGQQVTLRCSPISGHKSVSWYQQVLGQGPQFIFQYYEKEERGRGNFPDRFSARQFPNYSSELNVNALLLGDSALYLCASSLVAGENSPLHFGNGTRLTVT.

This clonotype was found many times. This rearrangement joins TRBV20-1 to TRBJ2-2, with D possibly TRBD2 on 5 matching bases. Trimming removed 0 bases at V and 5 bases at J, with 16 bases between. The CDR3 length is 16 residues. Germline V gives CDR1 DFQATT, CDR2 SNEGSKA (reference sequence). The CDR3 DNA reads TGCAGTGCTAGAGATCAAGAGGGAGTAGAGACCGGGGAGCTGTTTTTT. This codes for CSARDQEGVETGELFF.

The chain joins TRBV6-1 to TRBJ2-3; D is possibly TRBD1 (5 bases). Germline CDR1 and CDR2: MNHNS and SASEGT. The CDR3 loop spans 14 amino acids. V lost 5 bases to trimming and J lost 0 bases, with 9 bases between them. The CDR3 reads CASSRQYSTDTQYF. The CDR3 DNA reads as TGTGCCAGCAGTCGACAGTATAGCACAGATACGCAGTATTTT.

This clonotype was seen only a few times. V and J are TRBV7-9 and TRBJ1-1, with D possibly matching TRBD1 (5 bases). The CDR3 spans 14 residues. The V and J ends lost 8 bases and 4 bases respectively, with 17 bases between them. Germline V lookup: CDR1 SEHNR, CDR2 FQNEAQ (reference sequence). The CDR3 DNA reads TGTGCCAGCTCGGGGCCCGGATTGGGCACTGAAGCTTTCTTT. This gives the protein CASSGPGLGTEAFF. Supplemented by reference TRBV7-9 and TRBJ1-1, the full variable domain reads DTGVSQNPRHKITKRGQNVTFRCDPISEHNRLYWYRQTLGQGPEFLTYFQNEAQLEKSRLLSDRFSAERPKGSFSTLEIQRTEQGDSAMYLCASSGPGLGTEAFFGQGTRLTVV.